Following are 10 T cell receptor beta chains from one sample sequenced in a study of T cells in tumors after PD-1 blockade. TCRdb's copy holds only in-frame clones and misses some; the assay was immunoSEQ multiplex PCR. The sample holds roughly 60,000 clones; about 82% are singletons and the top ten take over 10%. The starting material was PBMCs, obtained before anti-PD-1 treatment. Receptors originate from a human donor with basal cell carcinoma.

The chain uses TRBV9 and TRBJ1-1; tentatively, D is TRBD1 (5 bases). The ends were cut back, 0 bases at V and 4 bases at J, with 7 bases in the middle. The CDR3 consists of 13 residues. Germline V gene sequence: CDR1 SGDLS, CDR2 YYNGEE. The CDR3 bases are TGTGCCAGCAGCGTAGGGGGGAGCACTGAAGCTTTCTTT. Translating it yields CASSVGGSTEAFF.

The genes are TRBV9 and TRBJ2-5; 8 bases match TRBD2. Germline V gene lookup returns CDR1 SGDLS and CDR2 YYNGEE. Trimming removed 0 bases from V and 5 bases from J; junction bases left unmatched: 9. The CDR3 consists of 16 residues. CDR3 nucleotide sequence: TGTGCCAGCAGCGTAGAGCGGGGGCCGCCGGGGGAGACCCAGTACTTC. It is translated as CASSVERGPPGETQYF.

A word on this clone: This sample also contains other DNA sequences that code for the same CDR3. The J gene is TRBJ1-2, the V gene TRBV12-3 or TRBV12-4; D gene uncertain. Deletions cut 3 bases from V and 2 bases from J, with 7 bases between. The CDR3 consists of 13 residues. CDR3 DNA sequence: TGTGCCAGCAGTTTTGGAGAGAACTATGGCTACACCTTC. Amino acid sequence: CASSFGENYGYTF.

CDR3 bases: TGTGCCAGCAGCCCTAGGAGAGGGGCTTACAATGAGCAGTTCTTC. It yields the protein CASSPRRGAYNEQFF. The rearrangement links TRBV7-3 to TRBJ2-1; D may correspond to TRBD1 or TRBD2 (5 bases each). The CDR3 covers 15 residues. The ends were cut back, 5 bases at V and 4 bases at J, with 15 bases in the middle. The germline CDR1 and CDR2 sequences are SGHTA and FQGTGA. Full variable domain (rest looked up from reference TRBV7-3 and TRBJ2-1): GAGVSQTPSNKVTEKGKYVELRCDPISGHTALYWYRQSLGQGPEFLIYFQGTGAADDSGLPNDRFFAVRPEGSVSTLKIQRTERGDSAVYLCASSPRRGAYNEQFFGPGTRLTVL.

The chain recombines TRBV5-8 with TRBJ1-5; D ambiguous. Germline CDR1 reads SGHTS; CDR2 reads YDEGEE. The CDR3 has 13 amino acids. V lost 1 base to trimming and J lost 5 bases, with 7 bases between them. The CDR3 nucleotides are TGTGCCAGCAGCTTGCGGCAGGATCAGCCCCAGCATTTT. Protein: CASSLRQDQPQHF.

V and J are TRBV10-2 and TRBJ2-5; the D gene could be TRBD1 or TRBD2 (5 bases each). V gave up 3 bases and J gave up 3 bases, with 14 bases separating them. The germline gives CDR1 WSHSY, CDR2 SAAADI. CDR3 length: 15 amino acids. The CDR3 DNA reads TGCGCCAGCAGTGACGCCGGGACGGAAAAAGAGACCCAGTACTTC. Residues: CASSDAGTEKETQYF.

The genes are TRBV19 and TRBJ1-6, with unresolved D. Trimming took off 2 bases at V and 7 bases at J, with 18 bases between the two ends. The length of the CDR3 is 17 residues. CDR1 and CDR2 (germline): LNHDA, SQIVND (reference sequence). For the CDR3, the DNA is TGTGCCAGTAGTATAAGTTGGGCCCGGCAGCCGAATTCACCCCTCCACTTT. It specifies CASSISWARQPNSPLHF.

This chain links TRBV6-4 with TRBJ2-2, with a possible D match to TRBD1 (6 bases). CDR3 length: 13 amino acids. Germline CDR1 and CDR2: MRHNA and SNTAGT. V was clipped by 6 bases and J by 6 bases, with 11 bases between them. The CDR3, as DNA: TGTGCCAGCAGCCAAGACAGGTCCGGGGAGCTGTTTTTT. Translation: CASSQDRSGELFF.

The rearrangement uses TRBV30 and TRBJ1-4; 7 bases map to TRBD1. This CDR3 is built from 12 residues. Germline CDR1 GTSNPN, CDR2 SVGIG (reference sequence). Trimming took 8 bases from V and 5 from J; bases not matched to a gene: 5. The CDR3, as DNA: TGTGCCCTAGACAGGGCAAATGAAAAACTGTTTTTT. This codes for CALDRANEKLFF.

The chain combines TRBV29-1 with TRBJ1-3, with D hard to call. With 2 bases removed from V and 0 bases from J, the gap between germline ends came to 5 bases. The CDR3 sequence is 13 residues long. From germline, CDR1 is SQVTM and CDR2 ANQGSEA. The CDR3 protein is CSVETPSGNTIYF. CDR3 sequence (DNA): TGCAGCGTTGAAACCCCCTCTGGAAACACCATATATTTT.